This T cell receptor beta chain derives from a study of blood T cell repertoires in COVID-19. Study background: Nucleic acid was either cDNA or gDNA, and it came from T cells, B-cell-depleted T cells, or PBMCs.

The V segment lost 6 bases and the J segment 3 bases; nucleotides outside the gene matches: 6. Germline V gene lookup returns CDR1 SQVTM and CDR2 ANQGSEA. CDR3 length: 15 residues. The protocol was immunoSEQ multiplex PCR, while the TCRdb copy is restricted to in-frame clones and leaves out a portion. Counted here are fewer than 80,000 clones, 75% to 90% occurring once; the ten biggest clones make up about 5.7%. The rearrangement uses TRBV29-1 and TRBJ2-1; 12 bases match TRBD2. Sequencing was done on a sample of peripheral blood. The receptor was derived from a man aged 80 or over with COVID-19, enrolled during active disease. The chain's CDR3 is CSVYGLAGLYNEQFF. Written as DNA, the CDR3 is TGCAGCGTGTACGGACTAGCGGGACTCTACAATGAGCAGTTCTTC.